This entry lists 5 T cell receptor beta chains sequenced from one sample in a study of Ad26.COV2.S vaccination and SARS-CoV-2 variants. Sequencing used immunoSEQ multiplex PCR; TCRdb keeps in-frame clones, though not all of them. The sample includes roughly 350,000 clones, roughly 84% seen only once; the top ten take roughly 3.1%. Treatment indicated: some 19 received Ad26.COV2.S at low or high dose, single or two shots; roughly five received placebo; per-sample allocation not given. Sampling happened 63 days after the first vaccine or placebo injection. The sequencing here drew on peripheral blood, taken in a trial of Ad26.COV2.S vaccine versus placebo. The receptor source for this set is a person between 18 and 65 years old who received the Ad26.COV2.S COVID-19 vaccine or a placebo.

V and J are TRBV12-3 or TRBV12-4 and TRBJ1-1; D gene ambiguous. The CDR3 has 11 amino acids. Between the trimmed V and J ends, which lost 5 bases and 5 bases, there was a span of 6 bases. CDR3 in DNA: TGTGCCAGCAGTGCTGGAACTGAAGCTTTCTTT. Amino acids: CASSAGTEAFF.

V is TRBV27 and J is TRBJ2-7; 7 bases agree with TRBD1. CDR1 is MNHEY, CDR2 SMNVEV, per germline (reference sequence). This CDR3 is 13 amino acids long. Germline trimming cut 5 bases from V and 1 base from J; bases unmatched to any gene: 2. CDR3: CASSAQGSYEQYF. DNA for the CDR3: TGTGCCAGCAGTGCACAGGGGTCCTACGAGCAGTACTTC.

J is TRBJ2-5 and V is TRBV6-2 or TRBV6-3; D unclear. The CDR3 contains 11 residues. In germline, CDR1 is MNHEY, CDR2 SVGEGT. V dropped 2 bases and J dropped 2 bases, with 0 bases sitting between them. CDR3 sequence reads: CASSYQETQYF. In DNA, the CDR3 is TGTGCCAGCAGTTACCAAGAGACCCAGTACTTC.

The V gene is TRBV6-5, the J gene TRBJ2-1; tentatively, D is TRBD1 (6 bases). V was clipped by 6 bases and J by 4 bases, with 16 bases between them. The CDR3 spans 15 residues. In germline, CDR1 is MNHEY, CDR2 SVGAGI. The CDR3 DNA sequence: TGTGCCAGCAGCCCGGACCGGGACACGTACAATGAGCAGTTCTTC. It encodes CASSPDRDTYNEQFF.

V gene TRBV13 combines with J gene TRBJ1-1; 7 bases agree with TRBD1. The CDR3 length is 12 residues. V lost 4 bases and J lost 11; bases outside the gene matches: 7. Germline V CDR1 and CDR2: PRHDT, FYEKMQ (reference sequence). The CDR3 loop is CASSSLTGTAFF. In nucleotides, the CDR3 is TGTGCCAGCAGCTCCCTGACAGGGACCGCTTTCTTT.